This T cell receptor beta chain was obtained from a study of neurological immune-mediated disorders. TCRdb reprocessed the 5' RACE reads via MiXCR and lists one record per CDR3 protein. The data contain approximately 66,000 distinct CDR3 sequences, nearly 3.5% of them seen just once; the ten biggest clones take up approximately 3.5%. The unsorted libraries originated from 2 million PBMCs that had been stored at -80 C. In its sample, this clonotype was seen many times. CDR3 length: 13 amino acids. Trimming cost V 5 bases and J 3 bases; bases outside gene matches: 3. Germline CDR1 and CDR2: SGHTA and FQGTGA.

Sequenced: PBMCs. The origin of this receptor is a man in his forties with multiple sclerosis. This chain uses TRBV7-3 with TRBJ1-1, with TRBD1 identical over 7 bases. For the CDR3, the DNA is TGTGCCAGCAGCATAGGACAGGACACTGAAGCTTTCTTT. The encoded protein is CASSIGQDTEAFF.